Listed below are T cell receptor beta chains from one sample, sequenced in a study of PD-1 blockade in classical Hodgkin lymphoma. Sequenced by immunoSEQ multiplex PCR; TCRdb stores in-frame clones only, minus some. The sample contains 20,000 to 25,000 clones, around 86% of which appear only once. This specimen consisted of CD4+ T cells from blood, obtained before the fourth cycle of nivolumab. The origin of the receptors is a human donor with classical Hodgkin lymphoma. The CDR3 runs from the conserved cysteine through the conserved F or W. Fields, in order: V gene, D gene, J gene, CDR3 length, clone size, CDR3 protein, CDR3 DNA. The D gene is left open where the match is weak. Expanded clones get a size class; other rows say once, few or many, or leave the size out.

V: TRBV18; D: -; J: TRBJ1-5; length: 13; size: -; CDR3: CASSPGNNQPQHF; DNA: TGTGCCAGCTCACCAGGGAACAATCAGCCCCAGCATTTT
V: TRBV11-2; D: -; J: TRBJ2-3; length: 14; size: -; CDR3: CASSFGGYTDTQYF; DNA: TGTGCCAGCAGCTTCGGCGGATACACAGATACGCAGTATTTT
V: TRBV15; D: -; J: TRBJ2-1; length: 16; size: -; CDR3: CATSRDKGAGYNEQFF; DNA: TGTGCCACCAGCAGAGATAAAGGGGCGGGATACAATGAGCAGTTCTTC
V: TRBV7-2; D: -; J: TRBJ2-5; length: 13; size: -; CDR3: CASSLDVQETQYF; DNA: TGTGCCAGCAGCTTAGATGTCCAAGAGACCCAGTACTTC
V: TRBV10-3; D: -; J: TRBJ1-1; length: 14; size: -; CDR3: CAIRFNQGGTEAFF; DNA: TGTGCCATCAGATTCAACCAAGGAGGGACTGAAGCTTTCTTT
V: TRBV7-6; D: -; J: TRBJ2-1; length: 13; size: -; CDR3: CVVGASHLNEQFF; DNA: TGTGTGGTAGGGGCCTCCCACTTGAATGAGCAGTTCTTC
V: TRBV2; D: -; J: TRBJ2-7; length: 13; size: -; CDR3: CASNGGTGYEQYF; DNA: TGTGCCAGCAACGGCGGGACGGGTTACGAGCAGTACTTC
V: TRBV2; D: -; J: TRBJ1-2; length: 13; size: -; CDR3: CASRSGRGDGYTF; DNA: TGTGCCAGCAGGTCAGGACGGGGAGATGGCTACACCTTC
V: TRBV28; D: -; J: TRBJ1-2; length: 13; size: once; CDR3: CASNGRGNYGYTF; DNA: TGTGCCAGCAACGGCAGGGGTAACTATGGCTACACCTTC
V: TRBV7-9; D: TRBD1; J: TRBJ2-7; length: 14; size: -; CDR3: CASSFMTGSGKQYF; DNA: TGTGCCAGCAGCTTTATGACAGGGAGTGGAAAGCAGTACTTC
V: TRBV5-6; D: TRBD1; J: TRBJ2-7; length: 15; size: -; CDR3: CASSLVGQGYHEQYF; DNA: TGTGCCAGCAGCTTGGTGGGACAGGGCTACCACGAGCAGTACTTC
V: TRBV6-5; D: -; J: TRBJ1-4; length: 14; size: -; CDR3: CASRGEATNEKLFF; DNA: TGTGCCAGCAGGGGAGAGGCAACTAATGAAAAACTGTTTTTT
V: TRBV9; D: TRBD1; J: TRBJ1-3; length: 17; size: -; CDR3: CASSVATGTGAGNTIYF; DNA: TGTGCCAGCAGCGTAGCTACCGGGACAGGGGCGGGAAACACCATATATTTT
V: TRBV5-4; D: -; J: TRBJ1-2; length: 17; size: once; CDR3: CASSLAALQGANYGYTF; DNA: TGTGCCAGCAGCTTGGCTGCCTTACAAGGGGCTAACTATGGCTACACCTTC